The 18 T cell receptor beta chains below come from one sample, sequenced in a study of cytomegalovirus exposure and HLA in healthy donors. This table comes from immunoSEQ multiplex PCR, and its TCRdb copy is limited to in-frame clones, with some not included. The sample includes roughly 270,000 clones, around 89% of them seen just once. Sequencing was done on a sample of PBMCs. Receptor source: a woman younger than 35 in good health and CMV-seronegative.

The chain carries TRBV5-1 and TRBJ1-2, with 11 bases fitting TRBD1. The CDR3 is 18 residues long. Germline CDR1 is SGHRS and CDR2 is YFSETQ. Trimming took 4 bases from V and 5 from J; bases not matched to a gene: 16. CDR3 amino acids: CASSVSRTGGLLGYGYTF. The DNA of the CDR3 is TGCGCCAGCAGCGTGTCCCGGACAGGGGGCCTACTAGGGTATGGCTACACCTTC.

This chain uses TRBV25-1 with TRBJ2-5; the D gene is possibly TRBD1 (5 bases). Trimming stripped 2 bases from V and 5 bases from J, with 15 bases between. This CDR3 region has 15 residues. CDR1 is MGHDK, CDR2 SYGVNS, per germline. This CDR3 is CASSEVQGQGETQYF. In DNA, the CDR3 is TGTGCCAGCAGTGAAGTTCAGGGCCAAGGGGAGACCCAGTACTTC.

The genes are TRBV5-1 and TRBJ2-5; tentatively, D is TRBD1 (6 bases). The CDR3 spans 14 residues. The V end was cut by 6 bases, the J end by 0 bases, with 12 bases between. Germline-derived CDR1 and CDR2 are SGHRS and YFSETQ. This CDR3 reads CASTPGANQETQYF. The CDR3 DNA follows: TGCGCCAGCACCCCAGGGGCGAACCAAGAGACCCAGTACTTC. Complete variable domain (other parts from reference TRBV5-1 and TRBJ2-5): KAGVTQTPRYLIKTRGQQVTLSCSPISGHRSVSWYQQTPGQGLQFLFEYFSETQRNKGNFPGRFSGRQFSNSRSEMNVSTLELGDSALYLCASTPGANQETQYFGPGTRLLVL.

The chain links TRBV25-1 to TRBJ2-1; 7 bases match TRBD2. The CDR3 has 15 amino acids. CDR1 and CDR2 (germline): MGHDK, SYGVNS. V shed 8 bases and J 8 bases; nucleotides not matched to a gene: 15. CDR3 loop: CASGRQIGTNDEQFF. The CDR3 DNA reads as TGTGCCAGCGGGCGACAAATTGGGACTAACGATGAGCAGTTCTTC.

The chain has TRBV12-5 and TRBJ2-7, with TRBD2 matching 12 bases. V lost 0 bases and J lost 6; bases outside the gene matches: 12. CDR3 size: 18 residues. CDR1 is LGHNT, CDR2 FRNRAP, per germline. The CDR3 loop is CASGLVGDTSGRRREQYF. CDR3 DNA sequence: TGTGCTAGTGGTTTGGTAGGCGATACTAGCGGGAGGAGGCGCGAGCAGTACTTC.

This chain connects TRBV27 to TRBJ1-2; a weak D match, TRBD1 (6 bases). The CDR3 sequence is 13 residues long. Trimming pared 5 bases from V and 10 bases from J, leaving 17 bases between. Per germline, CDR1 MNHEY and CDR2 SMNVEV (reference sequence). CDR3 in amino acids: CASSTHHQGIYTF. In DNA, the CDR3 is TGTGCCAGCAGTACCCATCACCAGGGGATCTACACCTTC.

V is TRBV7-9 and J is TRBJ1-2, with 7 bases fitting TRBD1. The germline gives CDR1 SEHNR, CDR2 FQNEAQ (reference sequence). J gave up 4 bases and V 5 bases, and 7 bases lay outside the gene matches. CDR3 length: 14 amino acids. The CDR3 DNA follows: TGTGCCAGCAGCATACAGGGGTCCGGCTATGGCTACACCTTC. It translates to CASSIQGSGYGYTF.

The chain has TRBV25-1 and TRBJ2-3; 9 bases line up with TRBD2. This CDR3 spans 13 amino acids. Germline V gives CDR1 MGHDK, CDR2 SYGVNS. The V segment lost 0 bases and the J segment 14 bases; nucleotides outside the gene matches: 6. The CDR3 DNA is TGTGCCAGCAGTGAATACACCGGGACTAGCAGGTATTTT. Translated: CASSEYTGTSRYF. Together with reference TRBV25-1 and TRBJ2-3, the CDR3 gives the full variable domain: EADIYQTPRYLVIGTGKKITLECSQTMGHDKMYWYQQDPGMELHLIHYSYGVNSTEKGDLSSESTVSRIRTEHFPLTLESARPSHTSQYLCASSEYTGTSRYFGPGTRLTVL.

V usage is TRBV10-3 and J usage is TRBJ2-7; 7 nucleotides match TRBD1. From germline, CDR1 is ENHRY and CDR2 SYGVKD. The ends lost 6 bases at V and 3 bases at J; junction bases unmatched: 5. CDR3 length: 13 residues. This chain's CDR3 is CAIRPGQIYEQYF. The CDR3 DNA sequence: TGTGCCATCAGGCCGGGACAGATCTACGAGCAGTACTTC.

The genes are TRBV29-1 and TRBJ2-7, with 8 bases identical to TRBD2. Germline V CDR1 and CDR2: SQVTM, ANQGSEA. The J segment lost 3 bases and the V segment lost 4 bases, leaving 5 bases of the junction unmatched. The CDR3 is made up of 13 amino acids. CDR3 bases: TGCAGCGTTGTGGGGACTAGTGTCTACGAGCAGTACTTC. It codes for CSVVGTSVYEQYF.

The DNA for the CDR3 is TGTGCCAGCAGCCGGACAGGGGGAAACACCATATATTTT. It specifies CASSRTGGNTIYF. V and J are TRBV7-8 and TRBJ1-3, with 8 bases aligning to TRBD1. Germline-derived CDR1 and CDR2 are SGHVS and FQNEAQ. The CDR3 length is 13 residues. V shed 5 bases, J shed 4 bases, and the junction held 1 base outside the gene matches.

The table lists this clone with a few counts. The rearrangement links TRBV19 to TRBJ2-7; TRBD2 might be the D (6 bases). The CDR3 extends over 17 amino acids. Germline V gene lookup returns CDR1 LNHDA and CDR2 SQIVND (reference sequence). V lost 3 bases, J lost 2 bases, and 20 bases lay in between. The CDR3 reads CASSMGGGGYDTYEQYF. CDR3 bases: TGTGCCAGTAGTATGGGGGGAGGAGGATACGATACCTACGAGCAGTACTTC. The full variable domain, completed using reference TRBV19 and TRBJ2-7, is DGGITQSPKYLFRKEGQNVTLSCEQNLNHDAMYWYRQDPGQGLRLIYYSQIVNDFQKGDIAEGYSVSREKKESFPLTVTSAQKNPTAFYLCASSMGGGGYDTYEQYFGPGTRLTVT.

The rearrangement joins TRBV28 to TRBJ2-3, with D perhaps TRBD2 (6 bases). With 4 bases removed from V and 4 bases from J, the gap between germline ends came to 12 bases. Germline V gene data show CDR1 as MDHEN and CDR2 as SYDVKM. The CDR3 runs 14 residues. Written as DNA, the CDR3 is TGTGCCAGCAGTTGGGACTCCCATTCAGATACGCAGTATTTT. This gives the protein CASSWDSHSDTQYF.

The rearrangement links TRBV9 to TRBJ1-3; D perhaps matches TRBD1 (6 bases). CDR1 and CDR2 (germline): SGDLS, YYNGEE. The CDR3 loop spans 14 amino acids. V shed 3 bases and J shed 8 bases, with 15 bases lying between them. The CDR3, as DNA: TGTGCCAGCAGCGCCTTACAGGGAAGGGACACCATATATTTT. Amino acids: CASSALQGRDTIYF.

This chain joins TRBV7-3 and TRBJ2-7; TRBD2 matches at 7 bases. J lost 4 bases, V lost 4 bases, and 22 bases had no gene match. Germline V gives CDR1 SGHTA, CDR2 FQGTGA. CDR3 length: 19 amino acids. CDR3 sequence: CASSSHRLAAPGRRYEQYF. For the CDR3, the DNA is TGTGCCAGCAGCTCCCATAGGCTAGCGGCCCCCGGCCGGAGATACGAGCAGTACTTC.

The V gene is TRBV6-6, the J gene TRBJ2-7; D gene uncertain. In germline, CDR1 is MNHNY, CDR2 SVGAGI (reference sequence). The V end lost 6 bases, the J end lost 1 base, and 10 bases lay between the germline ends. The CDR3 is made up of 13 amino acids. This chain's CDR3 is CASRSGFSYEQYF. CDR3 nucleotides: TGTGCCAGCAGGTCCGGGTTTTCCTACGAGCAGTACTTC.

The chain links TRBV21-1 to TRBJ2-7; TRBD1, the D gene given by the table, was not confirmed from the DNA. TRBV21-1 is given as a pseudogene. The CDR3 consists of 14 residues. The CDR3 protein is CASSNTSRSYEQYF. CDR3 DNA: TGTGCCAGCAGCAACACCAGCAGGTCCTACGAGCAGTACTTC.

V and J are TRBV2 and TRBJ1-5; a weak D match, TRBD1 (5 bases). The V end lost 2 bases, the J end lost 0 bases, and 14 bases lay between the germline ends. The germline V gene has CDR1 SNHLY and CDR2 FYNNEI. This CDR3 has 17 amino acids. The CDR3 sequence is CASSENPWGDSNQPQHF. DNA of the CDR3: TGTGCCAGCAGTGAAAATCCCTGGGGGGATAGCAATCAGCCCCAGCATTTT.